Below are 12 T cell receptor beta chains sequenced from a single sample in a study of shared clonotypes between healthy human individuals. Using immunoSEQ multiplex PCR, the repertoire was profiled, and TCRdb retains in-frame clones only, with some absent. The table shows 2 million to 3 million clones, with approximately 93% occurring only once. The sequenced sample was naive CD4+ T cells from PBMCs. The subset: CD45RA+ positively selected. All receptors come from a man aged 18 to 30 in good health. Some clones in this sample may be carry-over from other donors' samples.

The CDR3, as DNA: TGTGCCAGCAGCCTTGGACTAGCGGGCGGCACAGATACGCAGTATTTT. Encoded protein: CASSLGLAGGTDTQYF. The chain carries TRBV11-3 and TRBJ2-3, with 11 bases matching TRBD2. Germline CDR1 is SGHNT and CDR2 is YENEEA. Losses at the gene ends were 5 bases for V and 1 base for J; bases not matched to a gene: 5. The CDR3 length is 16 residues. The variable domain in full, completed from reference TRBV11-3 and TRBJ2-3, reads EAGVVQSPRYKIIEKKQPVAFWCNPISGHNTLYWYLQNLGQGPELLIRYENEEAVDDSQLPKDRFSAERLKGVDSTLKIQPAELGDSAVYLCASSLGLAGGTDTQYFGPGTRLTVL.

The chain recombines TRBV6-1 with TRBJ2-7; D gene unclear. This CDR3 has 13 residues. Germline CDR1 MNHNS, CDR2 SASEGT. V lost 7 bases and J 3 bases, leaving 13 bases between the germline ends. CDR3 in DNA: TGTGCCAGCACTCTCCAGTTACTCTACGAGCAGTACTTC. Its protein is CASTLQLLYEQYF.

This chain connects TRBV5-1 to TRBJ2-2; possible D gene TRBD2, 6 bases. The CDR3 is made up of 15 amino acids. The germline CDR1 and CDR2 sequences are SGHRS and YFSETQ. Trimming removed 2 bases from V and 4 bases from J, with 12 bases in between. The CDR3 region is CASSFPRDPTGELFF. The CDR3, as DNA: TGCGCCAGCAGCTTCCCGCGGGACCCCACCGGGGAGCTGTTTTTT.

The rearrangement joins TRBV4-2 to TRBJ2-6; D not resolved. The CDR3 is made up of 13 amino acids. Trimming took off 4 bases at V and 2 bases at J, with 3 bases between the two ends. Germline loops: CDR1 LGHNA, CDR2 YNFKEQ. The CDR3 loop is CASSLAGANVLTF. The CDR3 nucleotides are TGTGCCAGCAGCCTCGCTGGGGCCAACGTCCTGACTTTC.

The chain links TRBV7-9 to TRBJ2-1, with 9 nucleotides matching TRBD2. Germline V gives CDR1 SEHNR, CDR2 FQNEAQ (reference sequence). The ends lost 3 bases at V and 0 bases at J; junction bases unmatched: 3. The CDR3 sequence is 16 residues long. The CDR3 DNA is TGTGCCAGCAGCTTTAGCGGGAGCCTCTCCTACAATGAGCAGTTCTTC. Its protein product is CASSFSGSLSYNEQFF.

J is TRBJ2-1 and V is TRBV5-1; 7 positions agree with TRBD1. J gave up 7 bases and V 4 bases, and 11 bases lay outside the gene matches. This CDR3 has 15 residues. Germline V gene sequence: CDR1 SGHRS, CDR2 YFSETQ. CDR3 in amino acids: CASSSIGTERNEQFF. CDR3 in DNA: TGCGCCAGCAGCAGCATCGGGACAGAAAGGAATGAGCAGTTCTTC.

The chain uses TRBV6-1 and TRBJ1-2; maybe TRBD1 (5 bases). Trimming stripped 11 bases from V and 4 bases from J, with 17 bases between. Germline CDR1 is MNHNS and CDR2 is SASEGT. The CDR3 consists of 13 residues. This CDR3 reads CAGQQNGAYGYTF. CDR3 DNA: TGTGCCGGACAACAAAATGGGGCCTATGGCTACACCTTC.

CDR3 sequence reads: CASSFGGRWDYGYTF. The DNA of the CDR3 is TGTGCCAGCAGTTTCGGAGGGCGCTGGGACTATGGCTACACCTTC. V and J are TRBV27 and TRBJ1-2; D uncertain. Trimming removed 3 bases at V and 3 bases at J, with 14 bases between. From germline, CDR1 is MNHEY and CDR2 SMNVEV (reference sequence). CDR3 size: 15 residues.

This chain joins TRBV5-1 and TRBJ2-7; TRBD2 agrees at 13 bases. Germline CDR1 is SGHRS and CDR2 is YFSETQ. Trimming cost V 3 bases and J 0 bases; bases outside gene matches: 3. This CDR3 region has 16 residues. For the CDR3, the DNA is TGCGCCAGCAGCTACGGGACTAGCGGGACCTCCTACGAGCAGTACTTC. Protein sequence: CASSYGTSGTSYEQYF.

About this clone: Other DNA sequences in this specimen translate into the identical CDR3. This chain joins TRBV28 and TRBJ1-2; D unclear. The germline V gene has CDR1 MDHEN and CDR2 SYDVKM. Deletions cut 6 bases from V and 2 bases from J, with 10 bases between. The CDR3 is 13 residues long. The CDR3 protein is CASSTGGNYGYTF. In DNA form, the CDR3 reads TGTGCCAGCAGCACCGGTGGAAACTATGGCTACACCTTC.

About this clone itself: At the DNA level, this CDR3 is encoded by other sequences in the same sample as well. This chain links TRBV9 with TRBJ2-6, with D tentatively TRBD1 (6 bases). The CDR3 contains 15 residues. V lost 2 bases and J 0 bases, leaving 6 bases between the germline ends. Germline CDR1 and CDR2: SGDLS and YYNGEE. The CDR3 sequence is CASSVTGSGANVLTF. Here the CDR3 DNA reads TGTGCCAGCAGCGTGACAGGCTCTGGGGCCAACGTCCTGACTTTC.

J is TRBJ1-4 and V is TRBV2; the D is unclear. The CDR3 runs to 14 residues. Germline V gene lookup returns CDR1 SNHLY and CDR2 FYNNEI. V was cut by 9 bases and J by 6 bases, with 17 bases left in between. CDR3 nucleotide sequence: TGTGCCAGTCAGGACGGTGGAGGTGATGAAAAACTGTTTTTT. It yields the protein CASQDGGGDEKLFF. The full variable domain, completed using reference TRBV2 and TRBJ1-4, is EPEVTQTPSHQVTQMGQEVILRCVPISNHLYFYWYRQILGQKVEFLVSFYNNEISEKSEIFDDQFSVERPDGSNFTLKIRSTKLEDSAMYFCASQDGGGDEKLFFGSGTQLSVL.